This T cell receptor beta chain emerged from a study of cytomegalovirus exposure and HLA in healthy donors. The CDR3 loop spans 13 amino acids. V lost 2 bases, J lost 1 base, and 6 bases lay in between. CDR1 and CDR2 (germline): MNHEY, SVGAGI. PCR involved 60 Vbeta and 13 Jbeta primers. Libraries were prepared by immunoSEQ multiplex PCR; TCRdb keeps only in-frame clonotypes and omits some of them. The sample holds approximately 170,000 clones, approximately 71% seen once. Sequencing was carried out using PBMCs. This sequence originates from a girl between 5 and 17 years old in good health and CMV-seronegative. The chain employs TRBV6-5 and TRBJ2-7; no definite D call. CDR3 DNA sequence: TGTGCCAGCAGTTACCCCGGTTCCTACGAGCAGTACTTC. Translating gives CASSYPGSYEQYF.